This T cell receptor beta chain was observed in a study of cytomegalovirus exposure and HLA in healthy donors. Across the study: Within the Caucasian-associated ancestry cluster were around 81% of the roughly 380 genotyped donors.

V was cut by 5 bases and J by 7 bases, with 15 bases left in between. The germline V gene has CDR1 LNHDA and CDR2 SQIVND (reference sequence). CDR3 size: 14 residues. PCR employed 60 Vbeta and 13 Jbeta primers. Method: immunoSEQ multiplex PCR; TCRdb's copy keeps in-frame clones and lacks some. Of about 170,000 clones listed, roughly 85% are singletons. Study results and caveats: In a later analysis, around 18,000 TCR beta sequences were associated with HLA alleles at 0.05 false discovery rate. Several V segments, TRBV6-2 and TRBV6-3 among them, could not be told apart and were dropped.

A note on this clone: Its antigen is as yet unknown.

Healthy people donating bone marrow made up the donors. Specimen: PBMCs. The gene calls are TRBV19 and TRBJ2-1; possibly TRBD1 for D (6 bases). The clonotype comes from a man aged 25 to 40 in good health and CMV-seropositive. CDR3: CASSVLTGINEQFF. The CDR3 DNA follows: TGTGCCAGTAGTGTGCTTACAGGGATTAATGAGCAGTTCTTC.